One and the same sample provided the 14 T cell receptor beta chains below, sequenced in a study of T cells in Graves' hyperthyroidism and ophthalmopathy (dated by TCRdb to 2018 to 2020). The library was obtained by multiplex PCR. The sequencing machine was an Illumina HiSeq 2000. Amplification of TCR beta CDR3 regions was carried out from RNA transcripts. A first-round RT-PCR of the TCR CDR3 used the HTBI primer set with the Qiagen OneStep RT-PCR kit. The raw public reads went through TCRdb reprocessing: fastp at Q25, MiXCR clone calling, in-frame beta chains kept. Identical CDR3 proteins give one entry, which carries the most common genes and DNA. This sample is represented by about 560,000 distinct CDR3 sequences; around 14% of them were singletons. The ten largest clones add up to about 7% of the sample. Material for sequencing was blood. The receptor set was obtained from a woman in her twenties or thirties with Graves' hyperthyroidism.

Points on this clonotype: This sequence may be a read error, since a much larger clone differs from it by one base. The V gene is TRBV6-1, the J gene TRBJ1-5; D is perhaps TRBD1 (5 bases). This CDR3 is built from 16 residues. Deletions cut 8 bases from V and 1 base from J, with 18 bases between. Germline lookup yields CDR1 MNHNS and CDR2 SASEGT. DNA of the CDR3: TGTGCCAGCGGAAACTACCGGGGGGGAAGCAATCAGCCCCAGCATTTT. This sequence encodes CASGNYRGGSNQPQHF.

This clonotype showed up many times. V gene TRBV27 combines with J gene TRBJ2-3, with a weak D call TRBD2 (5 bases). The CDR3 consists of 15 residues. Per the germline V gene, CDR1 is MNHEY and CDR2 is SMNVEV (reference sequence). Trimming took off 1 base at V and 4 bases at J, with 12 bases between the two ends. In nucleotides, the CDR3 is TGTGCCAGCAGTTTATTACCGGGAAGGGCAGATACGCAGTATTTT. It encodes CASSLLPGRADTQYF.

In this sample, this clonotype turned up many times. V gene TRBV6-2 or TRBV6-3 combines with J gene TRBJ2-5; no clear D gene. This CDR3 is 13 amino acids long. V was shortened by 5 bases and J by 11 bases, with 18 bases between the two germline ends. The germline gives CDR1 MNHEY, CDR2 SVGEGT. The CDR3 sequence: CASSPTDPNNQYF. CDR3 bases: TGTGCCAGCAGTCCAACGGACCCTAACAATCAGTACTTC.

The rearrangement joins TRBV18 to TRBJ1-6, with D perhaps TRBD1 (6 bases). CDR1 KGHSH and CDR2 LQKENI come from the germline V gene. The CDR3 contains 15 residues. Trimming removed 6 bases from V and 8 bases from J, with 17 bases in between. The CDR3 loop is CASSPWHRADSPLHF. The CDR3 nucleotides are TGTGCCAGCTCCCCCTGGCACAGGGCTGATTCACCCCTCCACTTT.

This clonotype came up a few times. The chain uses TRBV30 and TRBJ1-5; D may be TRBD1 (5 bases). CDR3 length: 17 residues. Trimming pared 2 bases from V and 4 bases from J, leaving 21 bases between. From germline, CDR1 is GTSNPN and CDR2 SVGIG (reference sequence). CDR3 sequence: CAWSMAQGGFRNQPQHF. The DNA for the CDR3 is TGTGCCTGGAGTATGGCGCAGGGAGGGTTTCGGAATCAGCCCCAGCATTTT.

This clonotype has just a few counts. V usage is TRBV27 and J usage is TRBJ2-7, with TRBD2 matching over 10 bases. The germline gives CDR1 MNHEY, CDR2 SMNVEV (reference sequence). The CDR3 has 14 residues. V shed 6 bases and J 3 bases; nucleotides not matched to a gene: 5. The CDR3 here is CASRPGTSDYEQYF. CDR3 in DNA: TGTGCCAGCAGGCCCGGGACTAGCGACTACGAGCAGTACTTC.

The rearrangement uses TRBV7-9 and TRBJ2-1; 9 bases are a match to TRBD2. The CDR3 has 17 amino acids. V trimming: 7 bases; J trimming: 6 bases; junction bases outside the gene matches: 16. Germline-derived CDR1 and CDR2 are SEHNR and FQNEAQ (reference sequence). The CDR3 loop is CASNWGGGRGVGNEQFF. CDR3 in DNA: TGTGCCAGCAACTGGGGGGGCGGGAGGGGAGTTGGCAATGAGCAGTTCTTC.

This clonotype was recorded at least ten times. This chain joins TRBV6-1 and TRBJ1-5; 7 bases agree with TRBD1. The germline V gene has CDR1 MNHNS and CDR2 SASEGT. The CDR3 is 15 residues long. V lost 5 bases, J lost 6 bases, and 10 bases stayed unmatched. The CDR3 sequence: CASSYRGGGGQPQHF. CDR3 nucleotides: TGTGCCAGCAGTTATAGAGGGGGCGGAGGTCAGCCCCAGCATTTT.

The chain is built from TRBV19 and TRBJ1-2; 7 bases are a match to TRBD1. V lost 6 bases to trimming and J lost 2 bases; unmatched junction nucleotides: 6. The CDR3 spans 14 residues. Germline CDR1 is LNHDA and CDR2 is SQIVND (reference sequence). CDR3 protein: CASRTQGQNYGYTF. CDR3 DNA sequence: TGTGCCAGTAGGACACAGGGACAGAACTATGGCTACACCTTC.

This rearrangement joins TRBV11-1 to TRBJ2-7; 10 bases are shared with TRBD2. The V gene's germline CDR1 is SGHAT and CDR2 FQDESV (reference sequence). This CDR3 is built from 17 residues. V was pared by 6 bases and J by 1 base, with 12 bases of the junction left unmatched. The DNA for the CDR3 is TGTGCCAGCAGTACTGGACTAGCGGCTCCCCTTTCCTACGAGCAGTACTTC. Protein: CASSTGLAAPLSYEQYF.

J is TRBJ2-1 and V is TRBV27; perhaps TRBD1 as D (6 bases). The V and J ends lost 4 bases and 5 bases respectively, with 6 bases between them. The CDR3 spans 12 residues. Germline V gene sequence: CDR1 MNHEY, CDR2 SMNVEV (reference sequence). This CDR3 reads CASSYRDNEQFF. CDR3 bases: TGTGCCAGCAGTTACAGGGACAATGAGCAGTTCTTC.

This clonotype occurred many times. V and J are TRBV11-2 and TRBJ1-1, with no clear D. The CDR3 length is 13 residues. V gave up 5 bases and J gave up 3 bases, with 10 bases separating them. Germline V lookup: CDR1 SGHAT, CDR2 FQNNGV. CDR3: CASSPLAHTEAFF. The DNA for the CDR3 is TGTGCCAGCAGCCCGTTGGCACACACTGAAGCTTTCTTT. Full variable domain (outside the CDR3, taken from reference TRBV11-2 and TRBJ1-1): EAGVAQSPRYKIIEKRQSVAFWCNPISGHATLYWYQQILGQGPKLLIQFQNNGVVDDSQLPKDRFSAERLKGVDSTLKIQPAKLEDSAVYLCASSPLAHTEAFFGQGTRLTVV.

The table lists this clonotype with many counts. The CDR3 reads CASSQVGGSSYNEQFF. The CDR3 bases are TGTGCCAGCAGCCAAGTGGGGGGAAGCTCCTACAATGAGCAGTTCTTC. The chain links TRBV3-1 to TRBJ2-1, with D tentatively TRBD2 (6 bases). The V gene's germline CDR1 is LGHDT and CDR2 YNNKEL (reference sequence). CDR3 size: 16 residues. V lost 1 base and J 0 bases, leaving 10 bases between the germline ends.

This clonotype was seen at least ten times. This chain links TRBV24-1 with TRBJ2-2; D is ambiguous. The CDR3 sequence is 13 residues long. From germline, CDR1 is KGHDR and CDR2 SFDVKD. With 4 bases removed from V and 4 bases from J, the gap between germline ends came to 6 bases. CDR3: CATSDLPTGELFF. The DNA of the CDR3 is TGTGCCACCAGTGACTTACCCACCGGGGAGCTGTTTTTT.